The following is a T cell receptor beta chain sequence with its context. What it binds is unknown. This sample was taken from a study of a mutant IDH1 vaccine in newly diagnosed glioma. About the research overall: The sex distribution of treated patients was roughly 62% male and around 40% female, with a mean age of 40.4 years. Previous treatment comprised radiotherapy, temozolomide, or both, mostly both.

Study-wide points: Pseudoprogression apparently lacked any relation to changes in top peripheral T cell clonotypes.

Here immunoSEQ multiplex PCR was the method, and the copy in TCRdb shows in-frame clones only, minus some. The table records 60,000 to 75,000 clones, 80% to 90% of them present only once. This CDR3 is 13 amino acids long. Germline V gene lookup returns CDR1 MRHNA and CDR2 SNTAGT. V dropped 2 bases and J dropped 5; count of bases not matched to a gene: 1. The time point is: baseline, week 1 (first vaccination visit). Treatment here: pre-vaccination baseline after standard-of-care therapy. New IDH1-mutant, ATRX-lost WHO grade 3 or 4 astrocytomas occurred in donors. This receptor was taken from a woman under 30 with glioma. Some clones in this sample may be carry-over from other donors' samples. V is TRBV6-4 and J is TRBJ2-7, with TRBD1 identical over 9 bases. The sequencing here drew on peripheral blood mononuclear cells (PBMCs), taken from a glioma patient treated with radiotherapy, temozolomide or both. The CDR3 region has the DNA TGTGCCAGCAGTGACGACAGGGGGAACGAGCAGTACTTC. Its translation is CASSDDRGNEQYF.